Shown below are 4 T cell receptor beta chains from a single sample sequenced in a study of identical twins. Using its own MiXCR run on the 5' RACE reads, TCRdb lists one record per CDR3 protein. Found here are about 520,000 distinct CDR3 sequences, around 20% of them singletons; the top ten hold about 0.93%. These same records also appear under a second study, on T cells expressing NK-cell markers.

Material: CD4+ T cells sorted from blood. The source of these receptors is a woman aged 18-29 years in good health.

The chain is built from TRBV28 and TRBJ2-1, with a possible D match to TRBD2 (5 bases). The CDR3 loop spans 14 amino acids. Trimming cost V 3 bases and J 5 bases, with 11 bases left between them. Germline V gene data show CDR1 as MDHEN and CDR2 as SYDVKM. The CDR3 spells CASSFGIGDNEQFF. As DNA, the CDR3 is TGTGCCAGCAGTTTCGGGATTGGCGACAATGAGCAGTTCTTC.

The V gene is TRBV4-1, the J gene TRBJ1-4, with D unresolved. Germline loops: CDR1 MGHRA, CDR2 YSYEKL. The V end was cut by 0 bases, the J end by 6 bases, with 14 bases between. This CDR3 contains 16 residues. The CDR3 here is CASSQDRAQSYEKLFF. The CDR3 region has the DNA TGCGCCAGCAGCCAAGACCGGGCCCAATCGTATGAAAAACTGTTTTTT.

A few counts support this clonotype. The CDR3 loop is CASTSGRSGQPQHF. The CDR3 nucleotides read TGTGCCAGCACCTCTGGGAGAAGCGGACAGCCCCAGCATTTT. The rearrangement uses TRBV12-3 or TRBV12-4 and TRBJ1-5; D ambiguous. This CDR3 is built from 14 residues. The V and J ends lost 7 bases and 7 bases respectively, with 17 bases between them.

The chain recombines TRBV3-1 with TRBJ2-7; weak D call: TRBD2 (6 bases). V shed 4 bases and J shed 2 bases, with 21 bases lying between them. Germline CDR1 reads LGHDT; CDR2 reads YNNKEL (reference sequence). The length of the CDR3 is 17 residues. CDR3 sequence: CASSLNAGYRFAYEQYF. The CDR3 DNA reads TGTGCCAGCAGCCTCAACGCGGGGTATAGGTTTGCCTACGAGCAGTACTTC.